This entry describes one TCR beta chain. Profiled with immunoSEQ multiplex PCR; TCRdb holds only in-frame clones, not every one. The table lists about 500,000 clones, 75% to 85% of them singletons. The entry originates in a study of shared T cell receptors in the human thymus. This sample was also put to use in a study of human thymus T cells. That report adds: The donor group consisted of healthy Finnish infants who were having corrective surgery for congenital heart defects. Across thymic and blood repertoires, the usage of V and J genes appeared to be biased.

This clonotype was sampled from a boy under two years old with a congenital heart defect. Source material: thymocytes.

The DNA for the CDR3 is TGTGCCAGCAGCTACGGACAGGCATATTACGAGCAGTACTTC. Encoded protein: CASSYGQAYYEQYF. The chain joins TRBV5-6 to TRBJ2-7; 7 bases map to TRBD1. Germline assignment: CDR1 SGHDT and CDR2 YYEEEE. J lost 4 bases, V lost 3 bases, and 7 bases had no gene match. The CDR3 is made up of 14 amino acids. Full variable domain (outside the CDR3, taken from reference TRBV5-6 and TRBJ2-7): DAGVTQSPTHLIKTRGQQVTLRCSPKSGHDTVSWYQQALGQGPQFIFQYYEEEERQRGNFPDRFSGHQFPNYSSELNVNALLLGDSALYLCASSYGQAYYEQYFGPGTRLTVT.